Here is one T cell receptor (beta chain) with its context. The target antigen is unknown. The data were obtained in a study of Tregs in tolerant kidney transplant recipients. Produced via immunoSEQ multiplex PCR; TCRdb's table is partial and in-frame only. The table lists around 230,000 clones, 84% of them singletons. Unstimulated Tregs (CD4+CD25+CD127-) and CD4+CD25- non-Tregs were sorted from PBMCs. Findings and caveats of the study: Findings come from small patient numbers and require larger validation.

The CDR3 is 13 residues long. The V gene's germline CDR1 is MNHEY and CDR2 SVGAGI. The V gene lost 6 bases and the J gene lost 1 base, with 9 bases spanning the gap. The chain joins TRBV6-5 to TRBJ1-1; D remains ambiguous. Sequencing was done on a sample of CD4+ T cells from blood. The receptor's source is a human donor in good health. DNA for the CDR3: TGTGCCAGCAGCCTCCTAGGGAACACTGAAGCTTTCTTT. Its translation: CASSLLGNTEAFF.